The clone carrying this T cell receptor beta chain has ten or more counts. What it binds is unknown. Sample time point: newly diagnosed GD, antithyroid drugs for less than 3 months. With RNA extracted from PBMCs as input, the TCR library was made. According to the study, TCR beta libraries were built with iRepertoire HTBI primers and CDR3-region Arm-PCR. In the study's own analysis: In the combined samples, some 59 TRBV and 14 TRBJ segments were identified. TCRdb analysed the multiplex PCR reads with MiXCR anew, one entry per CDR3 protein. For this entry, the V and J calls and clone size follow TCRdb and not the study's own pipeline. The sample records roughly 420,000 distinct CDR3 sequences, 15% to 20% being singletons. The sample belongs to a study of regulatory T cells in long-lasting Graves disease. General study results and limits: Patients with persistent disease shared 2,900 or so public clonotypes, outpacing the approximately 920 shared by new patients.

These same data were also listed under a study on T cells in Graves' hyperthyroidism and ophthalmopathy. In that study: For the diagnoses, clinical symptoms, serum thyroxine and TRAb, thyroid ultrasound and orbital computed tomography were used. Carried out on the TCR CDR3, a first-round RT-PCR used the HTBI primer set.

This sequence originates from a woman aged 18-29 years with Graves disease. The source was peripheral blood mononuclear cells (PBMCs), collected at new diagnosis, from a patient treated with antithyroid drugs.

CDR3 residues: CASSFRQGSSYEQYF. The CDR3, as DNA: TGTGCCAGCAGTTTCCGGCAGGGAAGCTCCTACGAGCAGTACTTC. V and J are TRBV28 and TRBJ2-7; a weak D match, TRBD1 (5 bases). CDR1 is MDHEN, CDR2 SYDVKM, per germline. There are 15 residues in the CDR3. Trimming left V 3 bases short and J 0 bases short, with 12 bases between.